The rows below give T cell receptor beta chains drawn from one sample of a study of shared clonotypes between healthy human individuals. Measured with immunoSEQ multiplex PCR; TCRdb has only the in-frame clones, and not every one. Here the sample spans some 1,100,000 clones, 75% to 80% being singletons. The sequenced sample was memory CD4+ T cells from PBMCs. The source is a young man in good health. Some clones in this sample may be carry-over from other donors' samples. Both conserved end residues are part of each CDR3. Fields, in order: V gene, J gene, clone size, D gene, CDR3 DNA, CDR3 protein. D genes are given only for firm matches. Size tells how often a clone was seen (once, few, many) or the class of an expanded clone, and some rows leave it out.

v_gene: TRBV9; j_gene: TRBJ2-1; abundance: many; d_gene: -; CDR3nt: TGTGCCAGCAGCGTTGACAGCTCCTACAATGAGCAGTTCTTC; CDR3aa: CASSVDSSYNEQFF
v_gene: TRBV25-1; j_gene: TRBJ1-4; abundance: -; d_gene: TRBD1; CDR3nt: TGTGCCAGCAGTGACACCGGACAGGCCAATGAAAAACTGTTTTTT; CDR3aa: CASSDTGQANEKLFF
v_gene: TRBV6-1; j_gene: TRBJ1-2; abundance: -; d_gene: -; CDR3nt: TGTGCCAGCAGCCCGGGGGGCGGATATGGCTACACCTTC; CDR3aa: CASSPGGGYGYTF
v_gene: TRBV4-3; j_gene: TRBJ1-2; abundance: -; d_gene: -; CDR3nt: TGCGCCAGCAGCCAAGCCCTCCAGGCCAACTATGGCTACACCTTC; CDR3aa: CASSQALQANYGYTF
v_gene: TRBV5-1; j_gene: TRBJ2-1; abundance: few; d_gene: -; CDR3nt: TGCGCCAGCAGCTTGGGGGACTACAATGAGCAGTTCTTC; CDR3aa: CASSLGDYNEQFF
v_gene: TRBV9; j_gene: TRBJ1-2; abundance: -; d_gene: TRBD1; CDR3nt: TGTGCCAGCAGTGGACAGGCCGAGAACTATGGCTACACCTTC; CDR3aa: CASSGQAENYGYTF
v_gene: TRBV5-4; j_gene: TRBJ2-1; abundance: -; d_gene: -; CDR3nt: TGTGCCAGCAGCTTACCACCAGGGCCGGACAATGAGCAGTTCTTC; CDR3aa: CASSLPPGPDNEQFF
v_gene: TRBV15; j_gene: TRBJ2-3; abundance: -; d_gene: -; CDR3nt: TGTGCCACCAGCAGAGGAGACCGGGAGATGGGGACGCAGTATTTT; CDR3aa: CATSRGDREMGTQYF
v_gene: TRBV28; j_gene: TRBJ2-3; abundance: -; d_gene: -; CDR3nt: TGTGCCAGCAGGGGCGGACTGATTGATACGCAGTATTTT; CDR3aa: CASRGGLIDTQYF
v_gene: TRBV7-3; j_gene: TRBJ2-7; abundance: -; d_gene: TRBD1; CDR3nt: TGTGCCAGCAGCCCCGGACAGGGCCCAATGTACTTC; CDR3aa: CASSPGQGPMYF
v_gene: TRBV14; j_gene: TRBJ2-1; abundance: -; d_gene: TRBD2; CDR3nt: TGTGCCAGCAGCCCCTGGAGCGGGGGATACAATGAGCAGTTCTTC; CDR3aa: CASSPWSGGYNEQFF
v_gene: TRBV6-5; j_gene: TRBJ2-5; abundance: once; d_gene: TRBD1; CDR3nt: TGTGCCAGCAGTTACGGGGACAGGGAGTACGGGGAGACCCAGTACTTC; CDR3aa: CASSYGDREYGETQYF
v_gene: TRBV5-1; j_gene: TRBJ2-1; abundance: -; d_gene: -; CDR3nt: TGCGCCAGCAGCCCCCGCCAGCCAGGGGTCAATGAGCAGTTCTTC; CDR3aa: CASSPRQPGVNEQFF
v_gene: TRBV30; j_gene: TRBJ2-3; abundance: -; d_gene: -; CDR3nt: TGTGCCTGGAGTCGGGACATCAGTACGCAGTATTTT; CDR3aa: CAWSRDISTQYF
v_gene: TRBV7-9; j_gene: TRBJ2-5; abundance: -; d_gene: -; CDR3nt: TGTGCCAGCAGCGGGGTGGGGCCCCAAGAGACCCAGTACTTC; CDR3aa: CASSGVGPQETQYF
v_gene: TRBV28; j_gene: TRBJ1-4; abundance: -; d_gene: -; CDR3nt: TGTGCCAGCAGTTTATTACGGAGTAATGAAAAACTGTTTTTT; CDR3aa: CASSLLRSNEKLFF
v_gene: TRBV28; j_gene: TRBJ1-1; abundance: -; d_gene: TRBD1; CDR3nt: TGTGCCAGCAGGTCAAATACAGGGGGCGCTCACACTGAAGCTTTCTTT; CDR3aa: CASRSNTGGAHTEAFF
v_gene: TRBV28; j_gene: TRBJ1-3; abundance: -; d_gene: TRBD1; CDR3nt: TGTGCCAGCAGTTTCCGGCAGGGGGCTGGAAACACCATATATTTT; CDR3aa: CASSFRQGAGNTIYF
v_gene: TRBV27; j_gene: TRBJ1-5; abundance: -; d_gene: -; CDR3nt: TGTGCCAGCAGACGACCGGGGGGCAATCAGCCCCAGCATTTT; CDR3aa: CASRRPGGNQPQHF
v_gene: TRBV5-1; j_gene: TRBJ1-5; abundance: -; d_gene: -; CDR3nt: TGCGCCAGCAGCCCTACAGGTAGCCATCAGCCCCAGCATTTT; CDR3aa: CASSPTGSHQPQHF
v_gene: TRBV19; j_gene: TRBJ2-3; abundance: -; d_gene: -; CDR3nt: TGTGCCAGTAGTACCGTTTCGGGACTGAGCACAGATACGCAGTATTTT; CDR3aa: CASSTVSGLSTDTQYF
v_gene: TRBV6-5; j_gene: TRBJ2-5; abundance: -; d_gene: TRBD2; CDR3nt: TGTGCCACCAAAAGGCGGGGGGCCCAAGAGACCCAGTACTTC; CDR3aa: CATKRRGAQETQYF
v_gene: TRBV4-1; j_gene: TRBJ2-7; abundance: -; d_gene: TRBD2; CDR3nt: TGCGCCAGCAGCCACCCAAAAGCCGGTAGCGGGAGGGTAGACGAGCAGTACTTC; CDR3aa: CASSHPKAGSGRVDEQYF
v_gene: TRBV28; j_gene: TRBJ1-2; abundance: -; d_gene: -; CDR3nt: TGTGCCAGTTACGAAAACTATGGCTACACCTTC; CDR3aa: CASYENYGYTF
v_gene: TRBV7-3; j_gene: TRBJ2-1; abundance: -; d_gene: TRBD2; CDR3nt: TGTGCCAGCAGCCCACTTAGACTAGCGGACAATGAGCAGTTCTTC; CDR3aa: CASSPLRLADNEQFF
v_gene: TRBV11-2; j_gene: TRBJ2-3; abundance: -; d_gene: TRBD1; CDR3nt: TGTGCCAGCAGCTTCAACAGGGGCGATACGCAGTATTTT; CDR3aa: CASSFNRGDTQYF
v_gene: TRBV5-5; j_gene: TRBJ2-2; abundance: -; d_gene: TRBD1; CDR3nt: TGTGCCAGCACCCCCCAGGGGACAGGGGACACCGGGGAGCTGTTTTTT; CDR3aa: CASTPQGTGDTGELFF
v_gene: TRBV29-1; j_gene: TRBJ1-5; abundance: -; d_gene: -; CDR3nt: TGCAGCGTCGGTTATAGCAATCAGCCCCAGCATTTT; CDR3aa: CSVGYSNQPQHF